The sequence of this TCR beta chain was determined in a study of cytomegalovirus exposure and HLA in healthy donors. Whole-study findings and limits: Three chains tied to CMV proved CMV antigen-specific in vitro. Most TCR sequences proved rare, with some public TCRs found in many donors.

For this clone: Its specificity is not known.

The CDR3 spans 14 residues. In germline, CDR1 is LNHDA, CDR2 SQIVND (reference sequence). The ends were cut back, 10 bases at V and 6 bases at J, with 20 bases in the middle. Amplification used 60 Vbeta primers and 13 Jbeta primers. Data came from immunoSEQ multiplex PCR; TCRdb stores just in-frame clones and leaves some out. The table for this sample gives around 100,000 clones. The rearrangement joins TRBV19 to TRBJ2-3; D is possibly TRBD2 (5 bases). Material: PBMCs. The clonotype was recovered from a man in his forties or fifties in good health and CMV-seronegative. CDR3 sequence reads: CATVKAEEGDTQYF. CDR3 in DNA: TGTGCCACCGTTAAAGCGGAAGAGGGCGATACGCAGTATTTT.